The entry below gives a single T cell receptor beta chain sequence along with its context. The source of the sample is a study of metastatic and nonmetastatic thyroid tumors. All patients reached thyroid surgery having received no treatment beforehand. Germline CDR1 SGHRS, CDR2 YFSETQ. The CDR3 contains 15 residues. V was cut by 2 bases and J by 0 bases, with 11 bases left in between. Original analysis: A classifier for distant metastasis in papillary thyroid cancer was constructed using CDR3 differences observed across clinicopathological groups. TCRdb re-analyzed the PCR reads using MiXCR. The V and J calls, along with clone size, are taken from TCRdb and not from the paper's own processing. The sample carries 15,000 to 20,000 clones, 28% recorded once.

This receptor was identified in a female donor with papillary thyroid cancer or a benign thyroid nodule (not recorded which). Some clones in this sample may be carry-over from other donors' samples. The specimen was tumor tissue. V is TRBV5-1 and J is TRBJ1-1; D is perhaps TRBD1 (6 bases). This CDR3 reads CASSLGGIMNTEAFF. The DNA for the CDR3 is TGCGCCAGCAGCTTAGGGGGAATCATGAACACTGAAGCTTTCTTT.